Listed below are T cell receptor beta chains from one sample, sequenced in a study of OX40 agonist ivuxolimab in advanced cancers. The table came from immunoSEQ multiplex PCR; TCRdb's copy has only in-frame clones and leaves some out. The repertoire has roughly 140,000 clones, roughly 92% of them found once; the top ten carry 0.3% to 0.35%. The sample in question was CD4+ or CD8+ T cells sorted from blood, obtained in a trial of the OX40 agonist ivuxolimab. The source of these receptors is an adult with an advanced solid tumor such as melanoma, head and neck, liver or kidney cancer. Both conserved end residues are part of each CDR3.

v_call cdr3_aa
TRBV7-3 CASSSIPGETQYF
TRBV28 CASRPGQHEKLFF
TRBV16 CASSQLGRDRSTDTQYF
TRBV2 CASRTSMNTEAFF
TRBV19 CASSIGRAAQPQHF
TRBV7-3 CASSQTGGRAGGTSTDTQYF
TRBV5-4 CASSLGQGTYNEQFF
TRBV9 CASSVRQGGGYTF
TRBV6-6 CASSYGHHTDTQYF
TRBV16 CASRGTGGNEQFF
TRBV5-4 CASTLATGDYGYTF
TRBV27 CASSLRAGQVDNYGYTF
TRBV6-6 CASSFQGTAYEQYF
TRBV5-1 CASSPGLAGVRETQYF
TRBV7-6 CASSLGTPSGYNEQFF
TRBV7-9 CASGKGQDGYTF
TRBV6-5 CASRGAAQETQYF
TRBV7-2 CASSLAPSGSGQETQYF
TRBV7-9 CASSFGGRTYEQYF
TRBV7-9 CASSWGAGEHEKLFF
TRBV7-9 CASSLGVSGNTIYF
TRBV15 CATSGGAGGWEDTQYF
TRBV30 CAWNVGVYSYEQYF
TRBV4-3 CASSQDRGLYGYTF
TRBV5-1 CASRTADTQYF
TRBV18 CASSLNTGELFF
TRBV27 CASSPVQGATGGQPQHF
TRBV5-4 CASSPGAGGGYEQYF
TRBV6-5 CASSYSGKVNEKLFF
TRBV5-3 CARSNPEGQGCQPQHF
TRBV18 CASSPRPRADKANTGELFF
TRBV11-2 CASSPGRSNGLFF
TRBV5-4 CASSLGGSWNTEAFF
TRBV6-4 CASSDSGGTDTQYF
TRBV29-1 CSVEVAGGPPGTQYF
TRBV9 CASSVNRGHHGYTF
TRBV5-6 CASSLGTFANTGELFF
TRBV9 CASSVVGGGVPHGANVLTF
TRBV9 CASSETASGRARGELFF
TRBV15 CATSRGGPTIYSGANVLTF
TRBV18 CASSQETPGGGQPQHF
TRBV9 CASSVVGGVGDTQYF
TRBV7-6 CASSPRDRASYNEQFF
TRBV7-2 CASSFSPGHTGELFF
TRBV5-1 CASSPGTRSEAFF
TRBV7-2 CASSQTSGGHTQYF
TRBV4-3 CASSRVGTTNEKLFF
TRBV10-3 CAIRGTILDNSPLHF
TRBV6-1 CASSVTGAGEQFF
TRBV28 CASSVFGGDSPLHF
TRBV19 CASSAPGQGSNQPQHF
TRBV18 CASSPAGQGGYGYTF
TRBV30 CAWSVGRGANYGYTF
TRBV28 CASQMGAANGYTF
TRBV6-1 CALRPQPNTEAFF
TRBV25-1 CASRPGTVYGYTF
TRBV29-1 CSVGLYQETQYF